These 23 T cell receptor beta chains originate from one sample sequenced in a study of blood T cell repertoires in COVID-19. Method: immunoSEQ multiplex PCR; TCRdb's copy keeps in-frame clones and lacks some. Among some 45,000 clones listed, about 85% were seen once. Sequenced material: peripheral blood. These receptors were collected from a woman over 75 with acute or convalescent COVID-19.

V usage is TRBV30 and J usage is TRBJ2-7, with D possibly TRBD2 on 6 matching bases. The germline V gene encodes CDR1 GTSNPN and CDR2 SVGIG (reference sequence). This CDR3 is 12 amino acids long. Trimming took 3 bases from V and 7 from J, leaving 13 bases between them. The CDR3: CAWRLLAGEQYF. The CDR3 nucleotides are TGTGCCTGGAGACTACTAGCCGGGGAGCAGTACTTC.

The V gene is TRBV2, the J gene TRBJ2-1, with 8 bases aligning to TRBD2. Germline values: CDR1 SNHLY, CDR2 FYNNEI. Trimming cost V 5 bases and J 4 bases; bases outside gene matches: 10. The CDR3 is 16 amino acids. CDR3: CASSRPSGLNYNEQFF. The CDR3 bases are TGTGCCAGCAGTCGACCTAGCGGGTTGAATTACAATGAGCAGTTCTTC.

A single count supports this clone. Here the CDR3 reads CASSETGGGQPQHF. For the CDR3, the DNA is TGCGCCAGCAGTGAAACAGGGGGCGGCCAGCCCCAGCATTTT. The rearrangement links TRBV10-2 to TRBJ1-5; 9 positions agree with TRBD1. Germline CDR1 reads WSHSY; CDR2 reads SAAADI. This CDR3 is 14 amino acids long. V lost 3 bases to trimming and J lost 7 bases; unmatched junction nucleotides: 4.

The rearrangement links TRBV3-1 (or the pseudogene TRBV3-2) to TRBJ1-1; TRBD1 is a possible D gene (5 bases). This CDR3 is built from 13 residues. V was cut by 5 bases and J by 7 bases, with 14 bases left in between. CDR1 is LGHDT and CDR2 is YNNKEL in the germline V gene (reference sequence). In DNA, the CDR3 is TGTGCCAGCAGCACCCTGGGCCAGGGTGAAGCTTTCTTT. Amino acids: CASSTLGQGEAFF.

Only one count was recorded for this clone. The V gene is TRBV5-1, the J gene TRBJ2-1, with D perhaps being TRBD1 or TRBD2 (9 bases each). Germline values: CDR1 SGHRS, CDR2 YFSETQ. There are 18 residues in the CDR3. V lost 1 base and J 10 bases, leaving 27 bases between the germline ends. The CDR3: CASSLNPTGGNLAGEQFF. The CDR3 DNA reads as TGCGCCAGCAGCTTGAACCCGACAGGGGGTAACCTAGCGGGAGAGCAGTTCTTC.

V is TRBV5-6 and J is TRBJ2-3; D is perhaps TRBD2 (5 bases). Trimming took 4 bases from V and 0 from J, leaving 12 bases between them. Germline-derived CDR1 and CDR2 are SGHDT and YYEEEE. The CDR3 consists of 15 residues. The CDR3 spells CASSRSDLSTDTQYF. The CDR3 region has the DNA TGTGCCAGCAGCCGATCGGACTTGAGCACAGATACGCAGTATTTT.

This clone has only one observation. The chain combines TRBV7-9 with TRBJ2-7; weak D call: TRBD1 (6 bases). The CDR3 sequence is 15 residues long. The V end was cut by 5 bases, the J end by 0 bases, with 14 bases between. Germline V gene data show CDR1 as SEHNR and CDR2 as FQNEAQ (reference sequence). CDR3 coding DNA: TGTGCCAGCAGCACCCAGGACAGTAGCTCCTACGAGCAGTACTTC. This codes for CASSTQDSSSYEQYF.

The V gene is TRBV11-2, the J gene TRBJ2-7, with 14 bases aligning to TRBD2. The CDR3 runs to 15 residues. The V segment lost 5 bases and the J segment 6 bases; nucleotides outside the gene matches: 6. CDR1 and CDR2 (germline): SGHAT, FQNNGV. CDR3 amino acids: CASSLGLAGGGEQYF. CDR3 nucleotide sequence: TGTGCCAGCAGCCTAGGACTAGCGGGGGGCGGCGAGCAGTACTTC.

J is TRBJ2-3 and V is TRBV7-2; D perhaps matches TRBD2 (5 bases). CDR1 is SGHTA and CDR2 is FQGNSA in the germline V gene. The CDR3 sequence is 16 residues long. Trimming pared 1 base from V and 0 bases from J, leaving 11 bases between. CDR3 loop: CASSLVGIGSTDTQYF. The CDR3 coding sequence is TGTGCCAGCAGCTTAGTCGGGATCGGGAGCACAGATACGCAGTATTTT.

The chain couples TRBV3-1 (or the pseudogene TRBV3-2) to TRBJ2-1; 9 nucleotides align to TRBD2. Germline loops: CDR1 LGHDT, CDR2 YNNKEL (reference sequence). This CDR3 is built from 15 residues. Losses at the gene ends were 1 base for V and 10 bases for J; bases not matched to a gene: 8. CDR3 sequence reads: CASSQGEVSGREQFF. CDR3 bases: TGTGCCAGCAGCCAAGGGGAAGTAAGCGGGAGGGAGCAGTTCTTC.

This clone was found a few times. The chain joins TRBV10-3 to TRBJ2-7; D ambiguous. The CDR3 is 13 amino acids. Trimming took 3 bases from V and 5 from J, leaving 11 bases between them. Germline lookup yields CDR1 ENHRY and CDR2 SYGVKD. The CDR3 loop is CAISDFKFHEQYF. For the CDR3, the DNA is TGTGCCATCAGTGATTTCAAATTCCACGAGCAGTACTTC.

The chain combines TRBV5-1 with TRBJ1-1; 7 bases align to TRBD1. J was trimmed by 0 bases and V by 5 bases; bases with no gene match: 4. Germline V gene data show CDR1 as SGHRS and CDR2 as YFSETQ. The CDR3 sequence is 14 residues long. The DNA of the CDR3 is TGCGCCAGCAGGGAACAGGGGATGAACACTGAAGCTTTCTTT. Protein product: CASREQGMNTEAFF.

The J gene is TRBJ1-5, the V gene TRBV6-1; 8 nucleotides align to TRBD1. Germline loops: CDR1 MNHNS, CDR2 SASEGT. The length of the CDR3 is 15 residues. V dropped 2 bases and J dropped 5; count of bases not matched to a gene: 5. The chain's CDR3 is CASSERTGSHQPQHF. The CDR3 coding sequence is TGTGCCAGCAGTGAAAGGACAGGGAGTCATCAGCCCCAGCATTTT.

The CDR3 loop is CASSPSTGTYGYTF. The CDR3 region has the DNA TGTGCCAGCAGCCCCTCGACAGGTACCTATGGCTACACCTTC. The chain has TRBV5-5 and TRBJ1-2; D may be TRBD1 (6 bases). Germline loops: CDR1 SGHKS, CDR2 YYEKEE (reference sequence). The CDR3 runs 14 residues. V was trimmed by 4 bases and J by 4 bases, leaving 14 bases between them.

This clone appeared once. The chain combines TRBV5-6 with TRBJ1-6; D unresolved. Trimming shortened V by 1 base and J by 0 bases, and 8 bases separated the two germline ends. CDR1 is SGHDT, CDR2 YYEEEE, per germline. The CDR3 is made up of 16 amino acids. The CDR3 protein is CASSLYGSSYNSPLHF. CDR3 nucleotides: TGTGCCAGCAGCTTGTACGGGAGCTCCTATAATTCACCCCTCCACTTT.

This chain links TRBV27 with TRBJ1-2; 7 nucleotides line up with TRBD1. Per germline, CDR1 MNHEY and CDR2 SMNVEV (reference sequence). The CDR3 has 13 amino acids. Losses at the gene ends were 3 bases for V and 7 bases for J; bases not matched to a gene: 5. CDR3 residues: CASSFAQGGGYTF. The CDR3 DNA reads as TGTGCCAGCAGTTTCGCCCAGGGGGGTGGCTACACCTTC.

This chain links TRBV2 with TRBJ2-3; D possibly corresponds to TRBD2 (5 bases). Germline loops: CDR1 SNHLY, CDR2 FYNNEI. This CDR3 region has 15 residues. The V end lost 2 bases, the J end lost 0 bases, and 9 bases lay between the germline ends. Here the CDR3 DNA reads TGTGCCAGCAGTGAATTTGCGGGTAGCACAGATACGCAGTATTTT. Encoded protein: CASSEFAGSTDTQYF.

This clone was found a few times. This chain connects TRBV5-4 to TRBJ2-2, with TRBD2 matching over 9 bases. The CDR3 has 15 residues. The germline V gene has CDR1 SGHNT and CDR2 YYREEE (reference sequence). V shed 0 bases and J 4 bases; nucleotides not matched to a gene: 1. The chain's CDR3 is CASSLELAGTGELFF. The CDR3 nucleotides read TGTGCCAGCAGCTTGGAACTAGCGGGCACCGGGGAGCTGTTTTTT.

The chain is built from TRBV18 and TRBJ1-1, with a possible D match to TRBD1 (6 bases). The CDR3 extends over 14 amino acids. V lost 2 bases and J lost 5, with 12 bases in between. Germline V gene data show CDR1 as KGHSH and CDR2 as LQKENI. The CDR3 here is CASSPTGGRTEAFF. The CDR3 region has the DNA TGTGCCAGCTCACCAACGGGGGGGCGGACTGAAGCTTTCTTT.

The rearrangement uses TRBV5-6 and TRBJ1-5; weak D call: TRBD1 (6 bases). CDR3 length equals 15 residues. The ends were cut back, 0 bases at V and 2 bases at J, with 9 bases in the middle. CDR1 and CDR2 from the germline V gene are SGHDT and YYEEEE. The CDR3 reads CASSLAGVRNQPQHF. The CDR3, as DNA: TGTGCCAGCAGCTTGGCAGGGGTCCGCAATCAGCCCCAGCATTTT. Looking up the rest from reference TRBV5-6 and TRBJ1-5 gives the full variable domain: DAGVTQSPTHLIKTRGQQVTLRCSPKSGHDTVSWYQQALGQGPQFIFQYYEEEERQRGNFPDRFSGHQFPNYSSELNVNALLLGDSALYLCASSLAGVRNQPQHFGDGTRLSIL.

With regard to this clone: A much larger clone differs by one base, so this may be a read error. The chain combines TRBV6-5 with TRBJ1-2, with D possibly TRBD1 on 6 matching bases. V lost 5 bases and J 2 bases, leaving 9 bases between the germline ends. The CDR3 runs to 13 residues. The germline CDR1 and CDR2 sequences are MNHEY and SVGAGI. CDR3: CASSRTANYGYTF. CDR3 coding DNA: TGTGCCAGCAGTCGGACAGCGAACTATGGCTACACCTTC.

This chain connects TRBV7-9 to TRBJ1-2, with D perhaps TRBD1 (6 bases). This CDR3 contains 13 residues. V lost 2 bases, J lost 7 bases, and 11 bases lay in between. Germline V lookup: CDR1 SEHNR, CDR2 FQNEAQ (reference sequence). The CDR3 nucleotides are TGTGCCAGCAGCTTAAGGGGGAGTAGTGGCTACACCTTC. Its translation is CASSLRGSSGYTF.

V usage is TRBV28 and J usage is TRBJ2-1; no clear D gene. With 1 base removed from V and 8 bases from J, the gap between germline ends came to 12 bases. The length of the CDR3 is 14 residues. Germline CDR1 and CDR2: MDHEN and SYDVKM. DNA of the CDR3: TGTGCCAGCAGTTTATTCAGAGCCAGCGATGAGCAGTTCTTC. Its protein product is CASSLFRASDEQFF.